This entry lists 23 T cell receptor beta chains sequenced from one sample in a study of tumor-infiltrating lymphocytes in primary liver carcinoma (dated by TCRdb to about 2017). Sequencing was performed on an Illumina HiSeq 2500. Starting from roughly 540 ng total RNA, TCRbeta-specific cDNA was produced by reverse transcription with a constant-region primer and ProtoScript II reverse transcriptase. The TCRbeta libraries were prepared through three rounds of nested multiplex PCR following a slightly modified ARM-PCR procedure. Multiplex TRBV1-TRBV30 forward primers and a Cbeta reverse primer were used in the first two PCR rounds, each of which was run for around 9 cycles. TCRdb reanalyzed the raw reads on its own, using fastp at Q25 for trimming and MiXCR for clone calling, and kept in-frame beta chains. CDR3 protein duplicates are merged, each entry listing the most common genes and DNA. The table for this sample lists roughly 36,000 distinct CDR3 sequences; roughly 74% of them were counted only once. The ten largest clones add up to 35% to 45% of the sample.

Without any cell sorting, total RNA and DNA were extracted together from 20-30 mg of bulk tissue using the AllPrep DNA/RNA mini kit. Material for sequencing was tumor-adjacent normal liver tissue. These receptors were collected from a man aged 35-49 years with primary liver carcinoma and hepatitis B virus infection.

In the case of this clonotype: At one boundary the junction diverges from the germline segment, which might be a read error. The V gene is TRBV5-4, the J gene TRBJ2-2; D not certain. This CDR3 comprises 12 residues. The V gene's germline CDR1 is SGHNT and CDR2 YYREEE (reference sequence). In nucleotides, the CDR3 is TGTGTCAGCAGCTCGTTCGACAGGGAGCTGTTTTTT. Its translation is CVSSSFDRELFF.

The table lists this clonotype with many counts. This rearrangement joins TRBV28 to TRBJ2-3; 8 nucleotides align to TRBD2. The CDR3 sequence is 15 residues long. Germline CDR1 reads MDHEN; CDR2 reads SYDVKM. J gave up 2 bases and V 3 bases, and 4 bases lay outside the gene matches. The CDR3 sequence is CASSLGGLVTDTQYF. DNA of the CDR3: TGTGCCAGCAGTTTGGGGGGACTAGTCACAGATACGCAGTATTTT.

With respect to this clonotype: One end of the junction does not line up with germline, which may come from a read error. The chain couples TRBV13 to TRBJ2-7, with 9 bases matching TRBD1. Germline CDR1 and CDR2: PRHDT and FYEKMQ (reference sequence). The CDR3 length is 17 residues. CDR3 DNA: TGTGCTAGCAGCTCCCGGGACAGGGATTCTACTGTCTACGAGCAGTACTTC. It encodes CASSSRDRDSTVYEQYF. Full variable domain (rest looked up from reference TRBV13 and TRBJ2-7): AAGVIQSPRHLIKEKRETATLKCYPIPRHDTVYWYQQGPGQDPQFLISFYEKMQSDKGSIPDRFSAQQFSDYHSELNMSSLELGDSALYFCASSSRDRDSTVYEQYFGPGTRLTVT.

This clonotype came up many times. V is TRBV30 and J is TRBJ2-2, with a tentative D call TRBD2 (6 bases). CDR3 size: 14 residues. Germline CDR1 and CDR2: GTSNPN and SVGIG (reference sequence). V lost 4 bases, J lost 1 base, and 10 bases lay in between. The CDR3 coding sequence is TGTGCCTGGACTCCTAGCGTGAACACCGGGGAGCTGTTTTTT. Its translation: CAWTPSVNTGELFF.

In this sample, this clonotype turned up a few times. This chain joins TRBV5-4 and TRBJ2-7, with 8 bases identical to TRBD1. The germline V gene encodes CDR1 SGHNT and CDR2 YYREEE (reference sequence). This CDR3 spans 15 amino acids. V shed 3 bases and J 6 bases; nucleotides not matched to a gene: 11. The CDR3 region has the DNA TGTGCCAGCAGCTCTGGGACAGGCGCGAGAGGCGAGCAGTACTTC. This sequence encodes CASSSGTGARGEQYF.

As to this clonotype: This may stem from a read error, because a much larger clone lies one nucleotide away. V gene TRBV11-2 combines with J gene TRBJ2-5, with a tentative D call TRBD2 (6 bases). The CDR3 length is 13 residues. CDR1 is SGHAT, CDR2 FQNNGV, per germline. CDR3 nucleotides: TGTGCCAGCAACTGGGGACTCCAAGAGACCCGGTACTTC. Encoded protein: CASNWGLQETRYF.

A remark on this clonotype: One junction end does not reproduce the germline sequence, and a read error may be involved. The chain carries TRBV9 and TRBJ2-1; TRBD2 aligns across 12 bases. CDR3 length: 16 residues. In germline, CDR1 is SGDLS, CDR2 YYNGEE. The CDR3 protein is CAGSSRTSGTRNEQFF. In nucleotides, the CDR3 is TGCGCCGGCAGCTCCCGGACTAGCGGGACAAGAAATGAGCAGTTCTTC.

The gene calls are TRBV29-1 and TRBJ2-1, with 7 bases identical to TRBD1. CDR3 size: 12 residues. CDR1 SQVTM and CDR2 ANQGSEA come from the germline V gene. With V trimmed by 8 bases and J by 9 bases, 10 bases remained unmatched. The DNA of the CDR3 is TGCAGCCCAGAGCAGGGGGTGGGTGAGCAGTTCTTC. Its protein is CSPEQGVGEQFF.

This clonotype was seen ten or more times. J is TRBJ2-1 and V is TRBV7-3; TRBD1 matches at 8 bases. Germline CDR1 SGHTA, CDR2 FQGTGA. V shed 2 bases, J shed 2 bases, and the junction held 5 bases outside the gene matches. There are 16 residues in the CDR3. The CDR3 DNA reads as TGTGCCAGCAGCTTATGGACAGGGCCGCCCTACAATGAGCAGTTCTTC. Amino acid sequence: CASSLWTGPPYNEQFF.

For this clonotype: The junction departs from germline at one end; a sequencing error may be responsible. The V gene is TRBV5-1, the J gene TRBJ1-5; TRBD1 matches at 7 bases. The CDR3 has 14 residues. Germline V gives CDR1 SGHRS, CDR2 YFSETQ. CDR3 in amino acids: CASNEGGGNKPQHF. The CDR3 DNA reads TGCGCCAGCAACGAGGGAGGGGGCAATAAGCCCCAGCATTTT.

There are a few counts of this clonotype. This chain links TRBV20-1 with TRBJ2-1, with 8 bases aligning to TRBD2. J lost 5 bases, V lost 5 bases, and 11 bases had no gene match. The CDR3 is 15 amino acids. Germline V gene lookup returns CDR1 DFQATT and CDR2 SNEGSKA (reference sequence). The CDR3 loop is CSAVPGTSRHNEQFF. CDR3 nucleotide sequence: TGCAGTGCTGTACCCGGGACTAGTCGACACAATGAGCAGTTCTTC.

With respect to this clonotype: This CDR3 fails to terminate in the conserved phenylalanine or tryptophan, so it likely reflects a read error. The chain uses TRBV6-1 and TRBJ2-1, with D uncertain. The CDR3 runs to 11 residues. Between the trimmed V and J ends, which lost 5 bases and 10 bases, there was a span of 9 bases. In germline, CDR1 is MNHNS, CDR2 SASEGT. CDR3 bases: TGTGCCAGCAGTATAAACTTAGAGCAGTTCATC. It encodes CASSINLEQFI.

The CDR3 loop reads CASSPLRTARETQYF. The DNA of the CDR3 is TGTGCCAGCAGCCCCCTCCGGACCGCCCGAGAGACCCAGTACTTC. The chain couples TRBV7-9 to TRBJ2-5, with no clear D. Between the trimmed V and J ends, which lost 5 bases and 4 bases, there was a span of 17 bases. Per germline, CDR1 SEHNR and CDR2 FQNEAQ (reference sequence). This CDR3 region has 15 residues.

This clonotype was seen at least ten times. V is TRBV5-1 and J is TRBJ2-1; the D call may be TRBD1 or TRBD2 (5 bases each). The CDR3 spans 14 residues. The V and J ends lost 0 bases and 9 bases respectively, with 13 bases between them. CDR1 is SGHRS and CDR2 is YFSETQ in the germline V gene. CDR3 sequence reads: CASSLDRGDREQFF. The CDR3 DNA reads as TGCGCCAGCAGCTTGGACCGAGGGGACCGTGAGCAGTTCTTC. Supplemented by reference TRBV5-1 and TRBJ2-1, the full variable domain reads KAGVTQTPRYLIKTRGQQVTLSCSPISGHRSVSWYQQTPGQGLQFLFEYFSETQRNKGNFPGRFSGRQFSNSRSEMNVSTLELGDSALYLCASSLDRGDREQFFGPGTRLTVL.

The chain uses TRBV29-1 and TRBJ2-3; no reliable D call. CDR1 SQVTM and CDR2 ANQGSEA come from the germline V gene. Trimming took 3 bases from V and 6 from J, leaving 16 bases between them. This CDR3 is built from 14 residues. CDR3 region: CSVDGSAVEDTQYF. Here the CDR3 DNA reads TGCAGCGTTGATGGGTCGGCAGTTGAGGATACGCAGTATTTT.

The chain employs TRBV11-3 and TRBJ2-1; possible D gene TRBD2, 6 bases. V lost 5 bases and J lost 5, with 16 bases in between. This CDR3 has 15 residues. In germline, CDR1 is SGHNT, CDR2 YENEEA. The CDR3 protein is CASSRGLNGDNEQFF. The CDR3 nucleotides read TGTGCCAGCAGCCGGGGACTGAACGGTGACAATGAGCAGTTCTTC.

The chain carries TRBV11-2 and TRBJ2-7; D may be TRBD1 (6 bases). V shed 3 bases and J shed 8 bases, with 32 bases lying between them. The CDR3 is 19 amino acids. Germline CDR1 SGHAT, CDR2 FQNNGV. CDR3 sequence (DNA): TGTGCCAGCAGCTTCGACAGGCCCCGACGTTCTTCTTACAGTTACAAGCAGTACTTC. It is translated as CASSFDRPRRSSYSYKQYF. Full variable domain (rest looked up from reference TRBV11-2 and TRBJ2-7): EAGVAQSPRYKIIEKRQSVAFWCNPISGHATLYWYQQILGQGPKLLIQFQNNGVVDDSQLPKDRFSAERLKGVDSTLKIQPAKLEDSAVYLCASSFDRPRRSSYSYKQYFGPGTRLTVT.

This clonotype appeared a single time. The junction departs from the called germline gene at one end, perhaps through a read error. The chain has TRBV7-8 and TRBJ2-3; D gene unclear. From germline, CDR1 is SGHVS and CDR2 FQNEAQ. The CDR3 totals 14 residues. The DNA for the CDR3 is TGCGCCAGGAGCATTAGTGGATACACAGATACGCAGTATTTT. This translates into CARSISGYTDTQYF.

Details on this clonotype: The junction departs from the called germline gene at one end, perhaps through a read error. The J gene is TRBJ2-5, the V gene TRBV11-2; 10 positions match TRBD2. The CDR3 covers 17 residues. Germline CDR1 is SGHAT and CDR2 is FQNNGV. The CDR3 DNA is TGTACCAGCTGCTTAAGACTAGCGGGTGACTCGAGTGAGACCCAGTACTTC. This gives the protein CTSCLRLAGDSSETQYF.

The rearrangement links TRBV6-2 or TRBV6-3 to TRBJ2-1; D remains ambiguous. Germline V CDR1 and CDR2: MNHEY, SVGEGT. The CDR3 loop spans 14 amino acids. V was cut by 6 bases and J by 8 bases, with 17 bases left in between. CDR3 DNA: TGTGCCAGCAGCCCCGAGATACCCGGTGATGAGCAGTTCTTC. Residues: CASSPEIPGDEQFF.

About this clonotype itself: A junction boundary mismatches the germline segment, possibly from a read error. The chain has TRBV10-2 and TRBJ2-7; TRBD2 aligns across 7 bases. In germline, CDR1 is WSHSY, CDR2 SAAADI. CDR3 length: 17 amino acids. In nucleotides, the CDR3 is TGCGCCAGCAGGGGGGGACCAGCGGGAAGGAGCTCCTACAAGCAGTACTTC. This encodes CASRGGPAGRSSYKQYF.

This clonotype has just a few counts. The chain uses TRBV9 and TRBJ2-5; D gene uncertain. Trimming pared 3 bases from V and 1 base from J, leaving 16 bases between. In germline, CDR1 is SGDLS, CDR2 YYNGEE. The CDR3 runs 16 residues. Here the CDR3 reads CASSALGNPSQETQYF. CDR3 DNA sequence: TGTGCCAGCAGCGCCCTGGGAAATCCCTCCCAAGAGACCCAGTACTTC. Based on the CDR3 plus reference TRBV9 and TRBJ2-5, the full variable domain is DSGVTQTPKHLITATGQRVTLRCSPRSGDLSVYWYQQSLDQGLQFLIQYYNGEERAKGNILERFSAQQFPDLHSELNLSSLELGDSALYFCASSALGNPSQETQYFGPGTRLLVL.

On this clonotype itself: A read error may produce the germline difference seen at one junction end. The chain employs TRBV6-5 and TRBJ1-2; weak D call: TRBD1 (5 bases). Germline V gene data show CDR1 as MNHEY and CDR2 as SVGAGI. This CDR3 region has 14 residues. The CDR3: CAGRPGTAELGYTF. The CDR3 DNA follows: TGTGCCGGCAGACCCGGGACGGCTGAGTTGGGATACACCTTC.